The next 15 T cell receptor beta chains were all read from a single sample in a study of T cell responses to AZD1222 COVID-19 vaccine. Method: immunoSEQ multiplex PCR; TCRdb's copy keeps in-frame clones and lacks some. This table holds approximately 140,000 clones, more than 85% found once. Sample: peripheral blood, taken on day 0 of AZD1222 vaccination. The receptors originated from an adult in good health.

Here the CDR3 DNA reads TGTGCCAGCAGCTTGACAGGCGCAGCTGGAAACACCATATATTTT. Amino acid sequence: CASSLTGAAGNTIYF. The chain couples TRBV5-5 to TRBJ1-3; perhaps TRBD1 as D (5 bases). In germline, CDR1 is SGHKS, CDR2 YYEKEE (reference sequence). V lost 1 base, J lost 2 bases, and 10 bases lay in between. The CDR3 contains 15 residues.

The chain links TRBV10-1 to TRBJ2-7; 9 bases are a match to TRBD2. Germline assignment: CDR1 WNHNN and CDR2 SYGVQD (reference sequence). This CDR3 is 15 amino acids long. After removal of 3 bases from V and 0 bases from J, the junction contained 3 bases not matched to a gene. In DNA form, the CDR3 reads TGCGCCAGCAGTGACCGACTAGCGGCCTCCTACGAGCAGTACTTC. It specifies CASSDRLAASYEQYF.

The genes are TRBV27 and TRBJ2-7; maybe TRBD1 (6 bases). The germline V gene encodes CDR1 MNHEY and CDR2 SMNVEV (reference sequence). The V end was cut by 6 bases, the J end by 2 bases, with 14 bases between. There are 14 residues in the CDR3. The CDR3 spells CASSLYGQTYEQYF. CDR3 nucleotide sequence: TGTGCCAGCAGCCTCTACGGACAGACCTACGAGCAGTACTTC.

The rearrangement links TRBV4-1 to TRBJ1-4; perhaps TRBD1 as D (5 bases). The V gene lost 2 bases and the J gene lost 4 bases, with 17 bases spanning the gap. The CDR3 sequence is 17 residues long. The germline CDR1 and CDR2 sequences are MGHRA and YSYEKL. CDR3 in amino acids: CASSQLTWGRSNEKLFF. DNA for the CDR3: TGCGCCAGCAGCCAACTGACATGGGGGAGGAGTAATGAAAAACTGTTTTTT.

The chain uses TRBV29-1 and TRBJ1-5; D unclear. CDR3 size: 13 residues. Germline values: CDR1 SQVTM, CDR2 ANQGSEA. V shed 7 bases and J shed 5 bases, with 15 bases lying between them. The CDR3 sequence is CSAKADGYQPQHF. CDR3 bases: TGCAGCGCCAAGGCCGACGGCTATCAGCCCCAGCATTTT.

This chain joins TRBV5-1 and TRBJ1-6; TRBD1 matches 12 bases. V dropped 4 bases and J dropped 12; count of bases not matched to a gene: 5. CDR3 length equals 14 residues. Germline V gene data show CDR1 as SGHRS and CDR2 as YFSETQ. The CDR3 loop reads CASSDGTGGLPLHF. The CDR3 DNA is TGCGCCAGCAGCGATGGGACAGGGGGCTTACCCCTCCACTTT.

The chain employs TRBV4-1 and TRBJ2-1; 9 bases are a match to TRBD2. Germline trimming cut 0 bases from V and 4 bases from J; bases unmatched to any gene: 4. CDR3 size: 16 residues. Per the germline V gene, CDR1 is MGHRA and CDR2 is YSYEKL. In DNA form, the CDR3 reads TGCGCCAGCAGCCAAGATTGGACTAGCGAGTACAATGAGCAGTTCTTC. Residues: CASSQDWTSEYNEQFF.

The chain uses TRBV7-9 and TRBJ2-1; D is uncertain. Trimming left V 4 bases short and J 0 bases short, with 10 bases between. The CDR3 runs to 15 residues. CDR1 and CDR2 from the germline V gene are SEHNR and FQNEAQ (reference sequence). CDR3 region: CASSSLAASYNEQFF. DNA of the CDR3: TGTGCCAGCAGCTCCTTGGCGGCCTCCTACAATGAGCAGTTCTTC.

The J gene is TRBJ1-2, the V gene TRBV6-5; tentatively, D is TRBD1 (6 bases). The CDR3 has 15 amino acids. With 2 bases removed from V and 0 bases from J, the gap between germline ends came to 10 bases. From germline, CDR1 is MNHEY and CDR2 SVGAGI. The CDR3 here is CASSYGTRANYGYTF. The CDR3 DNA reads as TGTGCCAGCAGTTACGGGACACGGGCTAACTATGGCTACACCTTC.

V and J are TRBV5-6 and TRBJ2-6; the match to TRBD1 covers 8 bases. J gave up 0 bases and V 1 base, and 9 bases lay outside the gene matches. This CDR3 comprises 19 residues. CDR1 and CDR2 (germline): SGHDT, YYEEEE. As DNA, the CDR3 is TGTGCCAGCAGCTTGAGAGTGGGGACAGGTATCTCTGGGGCCAACGTCCTGACTTTC. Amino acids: CASSLRVGTGISGANVLTF.

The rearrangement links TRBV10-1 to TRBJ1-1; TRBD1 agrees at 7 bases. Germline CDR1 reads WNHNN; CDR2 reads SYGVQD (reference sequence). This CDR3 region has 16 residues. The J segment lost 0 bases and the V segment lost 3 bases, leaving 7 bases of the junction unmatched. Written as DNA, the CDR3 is TGCGCCAGCAGTGACCTTCCGACAGGGATGAACACTGAAGCTTTCTTT. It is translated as CASSDLPTGMNTEAFF.

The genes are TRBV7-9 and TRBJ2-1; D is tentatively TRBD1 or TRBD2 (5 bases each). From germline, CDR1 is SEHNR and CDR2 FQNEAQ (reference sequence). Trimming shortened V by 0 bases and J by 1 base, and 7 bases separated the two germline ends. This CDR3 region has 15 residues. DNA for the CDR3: TGTGCCAGCAGCTTAGCATGGGGGTCCTACAATGAGCAGTTCTTC. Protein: CASSLAWGSYNEQFF.

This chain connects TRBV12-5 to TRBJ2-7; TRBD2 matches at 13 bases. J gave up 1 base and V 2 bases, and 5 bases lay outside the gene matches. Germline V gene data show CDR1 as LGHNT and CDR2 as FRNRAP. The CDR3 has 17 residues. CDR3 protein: CASGLRTSGSDSYEQYF. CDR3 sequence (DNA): TGTGCTAGTGGTTTGAGGACTAGCGGGAGTGATTCCTACGAGCAGTACTTC.

CDR3: CASSLWGGKNIQYF. The CDR3 nucleotides read TGTGCCAGCAGCTTGTGGGGTGGCAAAAACATTCAGTACTTC. The chain combines TRBV5-6 with TRBJ2-4; D is unresolved. Germline CDR1 is SGHDT and CDR2 is YYEEEE. The CDR3 has 14 residues. Between the trimmed V and J ends, which lost 1 base and 3 bases, there was a span of 8 bases.

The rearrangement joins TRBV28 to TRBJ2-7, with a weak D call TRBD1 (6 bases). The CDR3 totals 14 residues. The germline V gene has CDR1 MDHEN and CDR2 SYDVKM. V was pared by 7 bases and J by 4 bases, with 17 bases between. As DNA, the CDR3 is TGTGCCAGCAAAGGGCCGGGACATGATTACGAGCAGTACTTC. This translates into CASKGPGHDYEQYF.